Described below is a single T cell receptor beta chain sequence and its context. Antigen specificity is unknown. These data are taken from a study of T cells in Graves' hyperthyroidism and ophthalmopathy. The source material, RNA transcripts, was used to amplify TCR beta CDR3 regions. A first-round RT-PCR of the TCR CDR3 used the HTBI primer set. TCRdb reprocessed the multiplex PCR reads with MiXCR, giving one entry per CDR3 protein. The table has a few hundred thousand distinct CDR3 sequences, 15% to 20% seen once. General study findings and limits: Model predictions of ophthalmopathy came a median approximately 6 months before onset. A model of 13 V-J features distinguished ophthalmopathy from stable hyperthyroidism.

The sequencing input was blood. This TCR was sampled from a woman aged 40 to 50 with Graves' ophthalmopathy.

CDR3 in DNA: TGTGCCAGCAGTTTATACCCTCCCCGGTTTAGCGAGACAATTTACGAGCAGTACTTC. Amino acid sequence: CASSLYPPRFSETIYEQYF. This chain links TRBV27 with TRBJ2-7, with D maybe TRBD2 (5 bases). Germline CDR1 is MNHEY and CDR2 is SMNVEV (reference sequence). V was pared by 1 base and J by 4 bases, with 26 bases between. This CDR3 has 19 amino acids.